This T cell receptor (beta chain) was found in a study of shared clonotypes between healthy human individuals. Assay used: immunoSEQ multiplex PCR; TCRdb lists only in-frame clones, some missing. The sample comprises some 1,400,000 clones, around 95% of which are singletons, and roughly 1.2% rests with the top ten. Sequencing used naive CD4+ T cells sorted from blood. Subset: CD45RA+ positively selected. The TCR was taken from a man under 40 in good health.

CDR3 in DNA: TGTGCCAGCTCACCACTCGGCGGCTGGGGCAATCAGCCCCAGCATTTT. This sequence encodes CASSPLGGWGNQPQHF. The chain has TRBV18 and TRBJ1-5; D gene unclear. Germline-derived CDR1 and CDR2 are KGHSH and LQKENI. Between the trimmed V and J ends, which lost 1 base and 2 bases, there was a span of 12 bases. There are 16 residues in the CDR3.